These 24 T cell receptor beta chains originate from one sample sequenced in a study of regulatory and conventional T cells in RAG deficiency. Profiled with immunoSEQ multiplex PCR; TCRdb holds only in-frame clones, not every one. The repertoire holds over 900 clones, with around four fifths as singletons. Blood CD4+ CD25-low CD127-high conventional T cells supplied the genomic DNA template. The sequenced sample consisted of CD4+ effector T cells sorted from blood. Source of these receptors: a human donor with RAG deficiency presenting as combined immunodeficiency.

The chain's CDR3 is CASSPRSSNYNEQFF. The CDR3 DNA reads as TGTGCCAGCTCACCACGATCCTCCAACTACAATGAGCAGTTCTTC. V usage is TRBV18 and J usage is TRBJ2-1; no definite D call. Germline CDR1 reads KGHSH; CDR2 reads LQKENI. The V and J ends lost 1 base and 3 bases respectively, with 10 bases between them. The CDR3 totals 15 residues.

In this sample, this clone turned up a few times. The chain carries TRBV28 and TRBJ1-5; TRBD1 is a possible D gene (5 bases). V was pared by 11 bases and J by 3 bases, with 14 bases between. The length of the CDR3 is 13 residues. CDR1 and CDR2 from the germline V gene are MDHEN and SYDVKM. DNA of the CDR3: TGTGCCCTCCGCGGGGCCTACAATCAGCCCCAGCATTTT. Its translation is CALRGAYNQPQHF.

This chain uses TRBV28 with TRBJ2-4, with D perhaps matching TRBD1 (6 bases). Germline CDR1 reads MDHEN; CDR2 reads SYDVKM. Trimming left V 6 bases short and J 1 base short, with 13 bases between. The CDR3 is made up of 15 amino acids. CDR3 DNA: TGTGCCAGCAGACCGACAGGTCTGGCCAAAAACATTCAGTACTTC. Translated, it gives CASRPTGLAKNIQYF.

CDR3 nucleotides: TGCGCCAGCAGCTTTCCTAGCACAGATACGCAGTATTTT. Its translation is CASSFPSTDTQYF. The chain combines TRBV5-1 with TRBJ2-3; D gene ambiguous. Germline V gene sequence: CDR1 SGHRS, CDR2 YFSETQ. The CDR3 length is 13 residues. V was trimmed by 2 bases and J by 0 bases, leaving 4 bases between them.

V is TRBV6-9 and J is TRBJ2-7; no firm D call. This CDR3 contains 11 residues. V was cut by 3 bases and J by 6 bases, with 6 bases left in between. Germline CDR1 reads MNHGY; CDR2 reads SVAAGI. The CDR3 spells CASSYYREQYF. In nucleotides, the CDR3 is TGTGCCAGCAGTTACTATCGCGAGCAGTACTTC.

J is TRBJ2-6 and V is TRBV29-1; tentatively, D is TRBD2 (6 bases). Germline CDR1 and CDR2: SQVTM and ANQGSEA. This CDR3 contains 18 residues. Trimming left V 5 bases short and J 5 bases short, with 25 bases between. In nucleotides, the CDR3 is TGCAGCGTTCCAGGAGTACTAGCATACAAAAGTCGGGCCAACGTCCTGACTTTC. Translated, it gives CSVPGVLAYKSRANVLTF.

The chain is built from TRBV11-3 and TRBJ2-7; D gene unclear. The germline CDR1 and CDR2 sequences are SGHNT and YENEEA. The CDR3 runs to 12 residues. Trimming removed 0 bases at V and 4 bases at J, with 4 bases between. The CDR3 loop reads CASSLEGYEQYF. CDR3 DNA sequence: TGTGCCAGCAGCTTAGAGGGGTACGAGCAGTACTTC.

The table lists this clone with a few counts. This sequence joins TRBV5-1 and TRBJ2-3; 7 bases agree with TRBD2. The CDR3 has 14 amino acids. Looked up from germline, CDR1 is SGHRS and CDR2 is YFSETQ. V dropped 3 bases and J dropped 3; count of bases not matched to a gene: 4. This CDR3 is CASSSWGGTDTQYF. The CDR3 bases are TGCGCCAGCAGCTCTTGGGGGGGGACAGATACGCAGTATTTT.

The DNA of the CDR3 is TGTGCCAGCTCACCGGGGAATCAGCCCCAGCATTTT. As protein: CASSPGNQPQHF. The chain links TRBV18 to TRBJ1-5; D unclear. Germline CDR1 is KGHSH and CDR2 is LQKENI. Between the trimmed V and J ends, which lost 3 bases and 4 bases, there was a span of 4 bases. The CDR3 has 12 amino acids.

V is TRBV11-2 and J is TRBJ2-7; D gene uncertain. V was pared by 5 bases and J by 2 bases, with 4 bases between. Germline lookup yields CDR1 SGHAT and CDR2 FQNNGV. The CDR3 consists of 11 residues. The CDR3 reads CASSRAYEQYF. CDR3 bases: TGTGCCAGCAGCCGCGCCTACGAGCAGTACTTC. The whole variable domain, remainder taken from reference TRBV11-2 and TRBJ2-7, is EAGVAQSPRYKIIEKRQSVAFWCNPISGHATLYWYQQILGQGPKLLIQFQNNGVVDDSQLPKDRFSAERLKGVDSTLKIQPAKLEDSAVYLCASSRAYEQYFGPGTRLTVT.

The CDR3 here is CASSRNSNQPQHF. The CDR3 region has the DNA TGTGCCAGCAGCCGGAATAGCAATCAGCCCCAGCATTTT. This chain joins TRBV27 and TRBJ1-5; D is unresolved. The length of the CDR3 is 13 residues. Per germline, CDR1 MNHEY and CDR2 SMNVEV (reference sequence). The V gene lost 6 bases and the J gene lost 0 bases, with 6 bases spanning the gap.

Worth noting for this clone: Additional DNA sequences in this sample encode the identical CDR3. The chain combines TRBV7-3 with TRBJ2-3, with D unresolved. V lost 4 bases to trimming and J lost 0 bases, with 2 bases between them. The CDR3 is 12 residues long. Germline V gene lookup returns CDR1 SGHTA and CDR2 FQGTGA. The CDR3 spells CASSSSTDTQYF. The CDR3 DNA is TGTGCCAGCAGCTCAAGCACAGATACGCAGTATTTT.

The chain uses TRBV27 and TRBJ2-7; D remains ambiguous. The CDR3 extends over 13 amino acids. Germline V lookup: CDR1 MNHEY, CDR2 SMNVEV (reference sequence). V gave up 5 bases and J gave up 0 bases, with 8 bases separating them. CDR3 amino acids: CASSNALSYEQYF. CDR3 in DNA: TGTGCCAGCAGTAACGCCCTCTCCTACGAGCAGTACTTC.

This chain connects TRBV14 to TRBJ2-7; D is unresolved. Germline loops: CDR1 SGHDN, CDR2 FVKESK. The CDR3 is made up of 12 amino acids. The ends were cut back, 5 bases at V and 3 bases at J, with 8 bases in the middle. CDR3 loop: CASSSMIYEQYF. In nucleotides, the CDR3 is TGTGCCAGCAGCTCAATGATCTACGAGCAGTACTTC.

This chain links TRBV7-2 with TRBJ2-3; D call uncertain. Trimming removed 10 bases from V and 8 bases from J, with 19 bases in between. Germline CDR1 is SGHTA and CDR2 is FQGNSA. CDR3 length equals 13 residues. DNA of the CDR3: TGTGCCACCTCTCCAGCCCCAGTTATTACGCAGTATTTT. Amino acid sequence: CATSPAPVITQYF.

This CDR3 reads CASSSSYEQYF. The CDR3 bases are TGTGCCAGCAGTTCCTCCTACGAGCAGTACTTC. V and J are TRBV27 and TRBJ2-7; D is unclear. Trimming removed 4 bases at V and 0 bases at J, with 1 base between. The germline CDR1 and CDR2 sequences are MNHEY and SMNVEV (reference sequence). This CDR3 has 11 amino acids.

Concerning this clone itself: The sample has other DNA sequences that encode this CDR3 too. V gene TRBV28 combines with J gene TRBJ2-1, with 8 bases fitting TRBD2. The CDR3 sequence is 16 residues long. Germline loops: CDR1 MDHEN, CDR2 SYDVKM. V was pared by 0 bases and J by 6 bases, with 7 bases of the junction left unmatched. The CDR3 DNA reads TGTGCCAGCAGTTTATGGGGGGGCGGGGGGCGCAATGAGCAGTTCTTC. This gives the protein CASSLWGGGGRNEQFF.

The V call is TRBV20-1, the J call TRBJ2-3; D not certain. V lost 4 bases to trimming and J lost 1 base, with 3 bases between them. The CDR3 totals 11 residues. Germline V gene lookup returns CDR1 DFQATT and CDR2 SNEGSKA (reference sequence). CDR3 DNA: TGCAGTGCTACGGGCACAGATACGCAGTATTTT. Translated: CSATGTDTQYF.

This clone was seen just once. The CDR3 loop is CASSFQGTDTQYF. The CDR3 region has the DNA TGCGCCAGCAGTTTTCAGGGCACAGATACGCAGTATTTT. The chain joins TRBV5-1 to TRBJ2-3; D gene ambiguous. V was clipped by 5 bases and J by 1 base, with 8 bases between them. Germline CDR1 SGHRS, CDR2 YFSETQ. The CDR3 contains 13 residues.

This sequence joins TRBV7-9 and TRBJ2-3, with D uncertain. With 4 bases removed from V and 1 base from J, the gap between germline ends came to 9 bases. The CDR3 runs to 14 residues. Germline V lookup: CDR1 SEHNR, CDR2 FQNEAQ (reference sequence). The chain's CDR3 is CASSSRLGTDTQYF. CDR3 DNA sequence: TGTGCCAGCAGCTCCCGGCTTGGCACAGATACGCAGTATTTT.

The genes are TRBV5-1 and TRBJ2-3; D call uncertain. Germline assignment: CDR1 SGHRS and CDR2 YFSETQ. V lost 0 bases and J 5 bases, leaving 4 bases between the germline ends. The CDR3 spans 12 residues. CDR3 bases: TGCGCCAGCAGCTTGGTTTTAGATACGCAGTATTTT. Its protein is CASSLVLDTQYF.

This chain joins TRBV28 and TRBJ2-7; the D gene is possibly TRBD2 (5 bases). CDR3 size: 10 residues. Germline CDR1 and CDR2: MDHEN and SYDVKM. V lost 8 bases, J lost 9 bases, and 11 bases lay in between. Here the CDR3 DNA reads TGTGCCAGCGGTAGGGAGTGGCAGTACTTC. Translating gives CASGREWQYF.

This clone was detected only once. The CDR3 protein is CASSESGGGSNQPQHF. For the CDR3, the DNA is TGTGCCAGCAGTGAATCAGGGGGCGGGAGCAATCAGCCCCAGCATTTT. This rearrangement joins TRBV25-1 to TRBJ1-5; 8 nucleotides line up with TRBD1. With V trimmed by 1 base and J by 1 base, 3 bases remained unmatched. The length of the CDR3 is 16 residues. Germline loops: CDR1 MGHDK, CDR2 SYGVNS.

The chain recombines TRBV6-5 with TRBJ1-4; D is unclear. Trimming removed 2 bases at V and 0 bases at J, with 7 bases between. Germline V gives CDR1 MNHEY, CDR2 SVGAGI. The CDR3 extends over 15 amino acids. DNA of the CDR3: TGTGCCAGCAGTTACACCCCCTCAACTAATGAAAAACTGTTTTTT. This sequence encodes CASSYTPSTNEKLFF.